Included here is one TCR beta chain sequence, with context. Its specificity is unknown. The team made cDNA by running eight separate reactions for each sample. TCRdb reanalyzed the 5' RACE reads and collapses them to one entry per CDR3 protein, without DNA. Recorded for this sample: roughly 320,000 distinct CDR3 sequences. This specimen comes from a study of monozygotic twins with inflammatory bowel disease. Germline assignment: CDR1 SGHRS and CDR2 YFSETQ. This CDR3 spans 18 amino acids. Study results and limitations: Especially with disease activity, IBD patients had fewer clonotypes in common with others than healthy twins did. Concordance status among twins (concordant versus discordant) showed no link to repertoire similarity, possibly from limited power.

The chain links TRBV5-1 to TRBJ1-3. This TCR came from a human donor with ulcerative colitis or Crohn's disease, or a healthy co-twin of an affected twin (not recorded which). The material sequenced was blood. The CDR3 region is CASSLEGRGTSAGNTIYF.